One and the same sample provided the 4 T cell receptor beta chains below, sequenced in a study of cytotoxic CD8 clonotypes in ibrutinib-treated CLL. TCRdb's copy holds only in-frame clones and misses some; the assay was immunoSEQ multiplex PCR. The data contain about 68,000 clones, roughly two thirds of them singletons. Specimen: PBMCs, collected after 12 months of ibrutinib treatment. These receptors were taken from a human donor with chronic lymphocytic leukemia.

The chain links TRBV6-5 to TRBJ1-1; 10 bases are a match to TRBD1. V shed 5 bases and J 3 bases; nucleotides not matched to a gene: 3. Germline-derived CDR1 and CDR2 are MNHEY and SVGAGI. This CDR3 is built from 14 residues. CDR3 nucleotide sequence: TGTGCCAGCAGTACCGGGACAGGGGACACTGAAGCTTTCTTT. Translation: CASSTGTGDTEAFF.

The V call is TRBV10-3, the J call TRBJ1-2, with TRBD1 matching over 10 bases. Germline-derived CDR1 and CDR2 are ENHRY and SYGVKD. The CDR3 spans 14 residues. V lost 6 bases to trimming and J lost 3 bases; unmatched junction nucleotides: 4. CDR3 in amino acids: CAIRGQGLDYGYTF. In DNA form, the CDR3 reads TGTGCCATCAGGGGACAGGGGCTGGACTATGGCTACACCTTC.

The CDR3 spells CASSLAVASGRTDTQYF. The DNA for the CDR3 is TGCGCCAGCAGCTTGGCCGTGGCATCCGGCCGCACAGATACGCAGTATTTT. The V call is TRBV5-1, the J call TRBJ2-3, with D uncertain. V lost 0 bases to trimming and J lost 1 base, with 15 bases between them. The CDR3 extends over 17 amino acids. Germline loops: CDR1 SGHRS, CDR2 YFSETQ.

About this clone: This specimen includes other DNA sequences encoding the same CDR3. The rearrangement links TRBV18 to TRBJ1-1; possibly TRBD1 for D (5 bases). The CDR3 length is 14 residues. V was trimmed by 3 bases and J by 1 base, leaving 9 bases between them. Germline CDR1 reads KGHSH; CDR2 reads LQKENI. The CDR3 spells CASSPSGGNTEAFF. In nucleotides, the CDR3 is TGTGCCAGCTCACCCTCGGGGGGGAACACTGAAGCTTTCTTT.